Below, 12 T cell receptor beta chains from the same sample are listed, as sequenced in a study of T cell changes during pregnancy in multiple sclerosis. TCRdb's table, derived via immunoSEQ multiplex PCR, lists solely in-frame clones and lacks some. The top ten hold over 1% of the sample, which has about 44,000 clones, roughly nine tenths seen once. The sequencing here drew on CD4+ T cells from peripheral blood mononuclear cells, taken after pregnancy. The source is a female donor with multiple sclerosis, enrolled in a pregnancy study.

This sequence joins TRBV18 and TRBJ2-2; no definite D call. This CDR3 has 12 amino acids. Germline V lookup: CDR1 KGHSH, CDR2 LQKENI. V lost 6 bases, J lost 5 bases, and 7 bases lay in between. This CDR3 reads CASSSETGELFF. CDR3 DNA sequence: TGTGCCAGCTCCTCAGAAACCGGGGAGCTGTTTTTT.

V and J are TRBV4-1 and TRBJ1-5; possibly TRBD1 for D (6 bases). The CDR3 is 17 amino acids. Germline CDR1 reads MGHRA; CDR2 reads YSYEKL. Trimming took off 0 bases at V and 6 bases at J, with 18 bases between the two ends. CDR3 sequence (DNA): TGCGCCAGCAGCCAAGATCCTCTTGGGCAGGGGACTCAGCCCCAGCATTTT. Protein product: CASSQDPLGQGTQPQHF.

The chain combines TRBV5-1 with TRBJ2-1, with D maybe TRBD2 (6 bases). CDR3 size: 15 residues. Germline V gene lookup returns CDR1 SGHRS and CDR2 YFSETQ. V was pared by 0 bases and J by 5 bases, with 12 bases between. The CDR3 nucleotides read TGCGCCAGCAGCTTGGACGGGAGACGGGACAATGAGCAGTTCTTC. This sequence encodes CASSLDGRRDNEQFF.

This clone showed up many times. The CDR3 DNA reads as TGTGCCAGCAGCGACCGGGAGGAAAAACTGTTTTTT. Translated, it gives CASSDREEKLFF. This chain links TRBV21-1 with TRBJ1-4. TRBV21-1 is termed a pseudogene. The CDR3 has 12 residues.

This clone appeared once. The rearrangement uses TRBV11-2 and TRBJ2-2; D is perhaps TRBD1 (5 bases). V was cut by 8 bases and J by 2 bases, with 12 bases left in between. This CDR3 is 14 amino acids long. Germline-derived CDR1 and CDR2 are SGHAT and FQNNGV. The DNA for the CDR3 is TGTGCCAGCTCGGTGGGGCTTAACACCGGGGAGCTGTTTTTT. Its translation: CASSVGLNTGELFF.

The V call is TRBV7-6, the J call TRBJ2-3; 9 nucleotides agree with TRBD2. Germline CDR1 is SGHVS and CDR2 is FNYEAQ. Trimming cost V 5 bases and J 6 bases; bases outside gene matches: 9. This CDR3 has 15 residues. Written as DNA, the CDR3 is TGTGCCAGCAGCCAGGATAGCGGGAGTTTTGATACGCAGTATTTT. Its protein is CASSQDSGSFDTQYF.

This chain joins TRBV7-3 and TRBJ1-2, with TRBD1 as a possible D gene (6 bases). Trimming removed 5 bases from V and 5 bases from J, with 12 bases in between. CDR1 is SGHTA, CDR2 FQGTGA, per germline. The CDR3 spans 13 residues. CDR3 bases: TGTGCCAGCAGCCAGGGGCCAGGTTATGGCTACACCTTC. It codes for CASSQGPGYGYTF.

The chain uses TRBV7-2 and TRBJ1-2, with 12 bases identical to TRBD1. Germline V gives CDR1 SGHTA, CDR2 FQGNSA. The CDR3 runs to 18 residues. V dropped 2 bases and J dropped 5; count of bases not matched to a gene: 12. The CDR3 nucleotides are TGTGCCAGCAGCTTAACCACCGGGACAGGGGGCGCCTTGTATGGCTACACCTTC. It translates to CASSLTTGTGGALYGYTF. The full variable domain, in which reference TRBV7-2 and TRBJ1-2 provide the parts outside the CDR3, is GAGVSQSPSNKVTEKGKDVELRCDPISGHTALYWYRQSLGQGLEFLIYFQGNSAPDKSGLPSDRFSAERTGGSVSTLTIQRTQQEDSAVYLCASSLTTGTGGALYGYTFGSGTRLTVV.

The CDR3 region is CSPPGGEQYF. DNA of the CDR3: TGCAGCCCGCCAGGGGGCGAGCAGTACTTC. This chain joins TRBV29-1 and TRBJ2-7; 7 nucleotides line up with TRBD1. Germline trimming cut 8 bases from V and 6 bases from J; bases unmatched to any gene: 4. The CDR3 contains 10 residues. Germline CDR1 is SQVTM and CDR2 is ANQGSEA.

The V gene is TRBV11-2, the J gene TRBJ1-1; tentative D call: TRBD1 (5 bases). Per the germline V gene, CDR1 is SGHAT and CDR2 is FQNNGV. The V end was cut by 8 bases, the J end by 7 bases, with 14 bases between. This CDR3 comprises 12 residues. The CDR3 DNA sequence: TGTGCCAGCGCCCTAGGGGTCGGTGAAGCTTTCTTT. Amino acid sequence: CASALGVGEAFF.

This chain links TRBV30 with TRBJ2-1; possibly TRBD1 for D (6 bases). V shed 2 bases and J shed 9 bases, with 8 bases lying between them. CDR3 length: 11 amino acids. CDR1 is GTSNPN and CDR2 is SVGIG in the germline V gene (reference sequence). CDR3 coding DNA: TGTGCCTGGAGTAACAGGGTTGAGCAGTTCTTC. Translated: CAWSNRVEQFF.

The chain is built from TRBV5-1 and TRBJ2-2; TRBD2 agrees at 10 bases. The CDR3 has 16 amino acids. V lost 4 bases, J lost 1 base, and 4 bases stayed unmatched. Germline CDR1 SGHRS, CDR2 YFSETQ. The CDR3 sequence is CASSPRTSGNTGELFF. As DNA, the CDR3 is TGCGCCAGCAGCCCTAGGACTAGCGGGAACACCGGGGAGCTGTTTTTT.